The T cell receptor (beta chain) described here comes from a study of molecular identifiers for immune sequencing clone quantification. Study-level results: Clones that had above 20 RNA copies took up over 99% of effector molecules but under 1% in naive cells. Molecules of identical TCR sharing a barcode could underestimate highly expanded clone sizes.

This CDR3 is 17 amino acids long. The V gene's germline CDR1 is SGDLS and CDR2 YYNGEE. V shed 3 bases, J shed 4 bases, and the junction held 8 bases outside the gene matches. Listed TCR primers, together with previously described methods, were used for the bulk TCR libraries. Each CDR3 protein gets one entry after TCRdb re-called the PCR reads with MiXCR. This sample has under 650,000 distinct CDR3 sequences, with just under 20% found just once. This clonotype has ten or more counts. Its matching antigen is unknown. A CD8+CD4-CCR7+CD45RA+ gate was used to sort naive CD8 T cells. Sequencing input: naive CD8+ T cells from blood, with Jurkat cell RNA spiked in. The subset was: FACS-sorted CD8+CD4-CCR7+CD45RA+ naive T cells. This receptor was obtained from a human donor in good health. Some libraries in this study had Jurkat cell RNA spiked in. The chain is built from TRBV9 and TRBJ2-3; 13 nucleotides align to TRBD2. CDR3 sequence reads: CASSATSGGTLADTQYF. CDR3 bases: TGTGCCAGCAGCGCGACTAGCGGGGGGACCCTCGCAGATACGCAGTATTTT.